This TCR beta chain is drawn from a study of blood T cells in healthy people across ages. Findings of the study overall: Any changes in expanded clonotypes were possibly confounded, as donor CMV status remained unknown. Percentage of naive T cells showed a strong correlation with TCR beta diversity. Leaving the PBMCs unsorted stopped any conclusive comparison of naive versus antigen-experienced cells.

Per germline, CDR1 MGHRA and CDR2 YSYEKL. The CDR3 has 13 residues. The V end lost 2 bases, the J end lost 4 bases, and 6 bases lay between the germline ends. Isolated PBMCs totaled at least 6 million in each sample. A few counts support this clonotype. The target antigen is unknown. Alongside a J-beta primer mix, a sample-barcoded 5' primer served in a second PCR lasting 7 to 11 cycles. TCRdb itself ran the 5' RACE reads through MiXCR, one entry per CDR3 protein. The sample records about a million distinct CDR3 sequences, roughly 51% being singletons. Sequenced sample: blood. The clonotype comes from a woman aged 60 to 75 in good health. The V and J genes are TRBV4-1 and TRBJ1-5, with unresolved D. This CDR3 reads CASSQLGNQPQHF. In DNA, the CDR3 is TGCGCCAGCAGCCAATTAGGGAATCAGCCCCAGCATTTT.